The 18 T cell receptor beta chains given below trace back to one sample, sequenced in a study of cytomegalovirus exposure and HLA in healthy donors. The PCR ran on 60 Vbeta and 13 Jbeta primers. The repertoire was sequenced with immunoSEQ multiplex PCR; TCRdb's copy has only in-frame clones and lacks some. The sample holds about 120,000 clones, under 85% seen once. The sample taken for sequencing was PBMCs. The source is a human donor in good health.

Here the CDR3 DNA reads TGCGCCAGCAGCCACGGACTAGAACCCTACAATGAGCAGTTCTTC. As protein: CASSHGLEPYNEQFF. The rearrangement joins TRBV5-1 to TRBJ2-1; the match to TRBD2 covers 7 bases. The V and J ends lost 4 bases and 2 bases, in that order; junction bases with no gene match: 6. The CDR3 loop spans 15 amino acids. From germline, CDR1 is SGHRS and CDR2 YFSETQ.

The rearrangement links TRBV28 to TRBJ2-3; 8 bases are a match to TRBD1. Germline V lookup: CDR1 MDHEN, CDR2 SYDVKM. This CDR3 is 15 amino acids long. The V gene end was trimmed by 2 bases and the J gene end by 4 bases; junction bases not matched to a gene: 5. The CDR3 region has the DNA TGTGCCAGCAGTTTAGAGTCGACAGGGGCAGATACGCAGTATTTT. Its protein is CASSLESTGADTQYF.

This chain connects TRBV11-2 to TRBJ1-2, with 7 nucleotides matching TRBD1. Germline V CDR1 and CDR2: SGHAT, FQNNGV. The CDR3 has 14 residues. The J segment lost 4 bases and the V segment lost 5 bases, leaving 7 bases of the junction unmatched. The CDR3 protein is CASSARQGPYGYTF. The CDR3 region has the DNA TGTGCCAGCAGCGCTAGACAGGGTCCCTATGGCTACACCTTC.

The chain recombines TRBV5-1 with TRBJ2-7; 10 bases are shared with TRBD2. In germline, CDR1 is SGHRS, CDR2 YFSETQ. Trimming removed 2 bases from V and 5 bases from J; junction bases left unmatched: 10. The CDR3 is 16 residues long. As DNA, the CDR3 is TGCGCCAGCAGCTTTCGGAGCGGGAGGGTGAGGGACGAGCAGTACTTC. This encodes CASSFRSGRVRDEQYF. The full variable domain, with the rest looked up from reference TRBV5-1 and TRBJ2-7, is KAGVTQTPRYLIKTRGQQVTLSCSPISGHRSVSWYQQTPGQGLQFLFEYFSETQRNKGNFPGRFSGRQFSNSRSEMNVSTLELGDSALYLCASSFRSGRVRDEQYFGPGTRLTVT.

The J gene is TRBJ1-1, the V gene TRBV7-3; D may be TRBD1 (5 bases). V was cut by 1 base and J by 5 bases, with 14 bases left in between. The germline CDR1 and CDR2 sequences are SGHTA and FQGTGA. The CDR3 runs 15 residues. The CDR3 DNA reads as TGTGCCAGCAGCTTAAATCAGCCAGGGCGAACTGAAGCTTTCTTT. This translates into CASSLNQPGRTEAFF.

The rearrangement uses TRBV18 and TRBJ1-1; TRBD1 aligns across 9 bases. The CDR3 covers 14 residues. The germline gives CDR1 KGHSH, CDR2 LQKENI. V lost 3 bases to trimming and J lost 1 base; unmatched junction nucleotides: 0. CDR3 region: CASSPDRGNTEAFF. The CDR3 coding sequence is TGTGCCAGCTCACCGGACAGGGGGAACACTGAAGCTTTCTTT.

V usage is TRBV9 and J usage is TRBJ2-2; unclear D gene. The germline V gene has CDR1 SGDLS and CDR2 YYNGEE. This CDR3 comprises 15 residues. The V end lost 4 bases, the J end lost 2 bases, and 12 bases lay between the germline ends. The CDR3 reads CASSPTPQNTGELFF. CDR3 in DNA: TGTGCCAGCAGCCCTACCCCCCAAAACACCGGGGAGCTGTTTTTT.

Concerning this clone itself: A read error may produce the germline difference seen at one junction end. The rearrangement joins TRBV7-9 to TRBJ1-4, with D tentatively TRBD1 (6 bases). Looked up from germline, CDR1 is SEHNR and CDR2 is FQNEAQ (reference sequence). This CDR3 has 16 residues. The DNA of the CDR3 is TGTTCCAGCAGCCGATACAAGGACAGACCGAATGAAAAACTGTTTTTT. It specifies CSSSRYKDRPNEKLFF.

The sample holds a few counts of this clone. The chain recombines TRBV7-6 with TRBJ2-7, with 9 nucleotides matching TRBD2. CDR3 size: 16 residues. V lost 4 bases, J lost 7 bases, and 14 bases stayed unmatched. The germline gives CDR1 SGHVS, CDR2 FNYEAQ. The DNA for the CDR3 is TGTGCCAGCAGCTCCTTGGCGGGAGGGGCTGTGGGGGAGCAGTACTTC. Its translation is CASSSLAGGAVGEQYF.

The chain carries TRBV19 and TRBJ2-5; 8 nucleotides agree with TRBD2. With 1 base clipped from V and 4 bases from J, the junction kept 2 bases outside the gene matches. Germline-derived CDR1 and CDR2 are LNHDA and SQIVND (reference sequence). There are 14 residues in the CDR3. Here the CDR3 DNA reads TGTGCCAGTAGTATAGGAAGCGGGAGAGAGACCCAGTACTTC. It is translated as CASSIGSGRETQYF.

CDR3 coding DNA: TGCGCCAGCAGCTTGGGGGACAGAGGTGGGGCCACCTTC. This sequence encodes CASSLGDRGGATF. The chain employs TRBV5-1 and TRBJ1-2, with 7 positions matching TRBD1. There are 13 residues in the CDR3. Germline lookup yields CDR1 SGHRS and CDR2 YFSETQ. Trimming removed 0 bases from V and 13 bases from J; junction bases left unmatched: 9. Looking up the rest from reference TRBV5-1 and TRBJ1-2 gives the full variable domain: KAGVTQTPRYLIKTRGQQVTLSCSPISGHRSVSWYQQTPGQGLQFLFEYFSETQRNKGNFPGRFSGRQFSNSRSEMNVSTLELGDSALYLCASSLGDRGGATFGSGTRLTVV.

Remarks on this clone: This sample includes further DNA sequences coding for the same CDR3. This rearrangement joins TRBV7-2 to TRBJ1-5; 8 bases align to TRBD1. Germline CDR1 is SGHTA and CDR2 is FQGNSA. Unmatched junction bases numbered 10, after V lost 5 bases and J lost 4 bases. The CDR3 contains 16 residues. The CDR3 sequence: CASSPQGDRGNQPQHF. The CDR3 DNA follows: TGTGCCAGCAGCCCCCAAGGAGACAGGGGAAATCAGCCCCAGCATTTT.

V is TRBV18 and J is TRBJ2-7; 9 bases are shared with TRBD2. Germline CDR1 and CDR2: KGHSH and LQKENI. The V and J ends lost 3 bases and 2 bases, in that order; junction bases with no gene match: 2. CDR3 length: 14 residues. CDR3 amino acids: CASSPGLAAYEQYF. DNA of the CDR3: TGTGCCAGCTCACCGGGACTAGCCGCCTACGAGCAGTACTTC.

This chain connects TRBV7-2 to TRBJ2-1; maybe TRBD1 (8 bases). V lost 5 bases, J lost 9 bases, and 17 bases lay in between. This CDR3 is built from 14 residues. Germline V CDR1 and CDR2: SGHTA, FQGNSA. This chain's CDR3 is CASSGGAGGVEQFF. DNA for the CDR3: TGTGCCAGCAGCGGGGGGGCAGGGGGCGTTGAGCAGTTCTTC.

This chain links TRBV5-4 with TRBJ2-6; TRBD2 is a possible D gene (6 bases). The CDR3 spans 18 residues. V was shortened by 3 bases and J by 0 bases, with 16 bases between the two germline ends. Per the germline V gene, CDR1 is SGHNT and CDR2 is YYREEE (reference sequence). CDR3 in amino acids: CASSSRRESPSGANVLTF. In nucleotides, the CDR3 is TGTGCCAGCAGCTCACGACGGGAGTCTCCCTCTGGGGCCAACGTCCTGACTTTC.

The gene calls are TRBV9 and TRBJ1-1; 9 positions agree with TRBD1. Unmatched junction bases numbered 13, after V lost 0 bases and J lost 4 bases. Per germline, CDR1 SGDLS and CDR2 YYNGEE. This CDR3 comprises 18 residues. CDR3 region: CASSVVLGQGPLSTEAFF. As DNA, the CDR3 is TGTGCCAGCAGCGTAGTTTTGGGACAGGGACCCCTGAGCACTGAAGCTTTCTTT.

The chain has TRBV19 and TRBJ1-1; the D gene is possibly TRBD1 (6 bases). CDR1 and CDR2 from the germline V gene are LNHDA and SQIVND (reference sequence). Trimming took 7 bases from V and 0 from J, leaving 24 bases between them. This CDR3 contains 18 residues. The CDR3 region is CASTPNLRGRIMNTEAFF. The DNA for the CDR3 is TGTGCCAGTACTCCCAACCTCAGGGGCCGGATCATGAACACTGAAGCTTTCTTT. The full variable domain, rest sourced from reference TRBV19 and TRBJ1-1, is DGGITQSPKYLFRKEGQNVTLSCEQNLNHDAMYWYRQDPGQGLRLIYYSQIVNDFQKGDIAEGYSVSREKKESFPLTVTSAQKNPTAFYLCASTPNLRGRIMNTEAFFGQGTRLTVV.

J is TRBJ2-7 and V is TRBV11-3; TRBD2 agrees at 14 bases. This CDR3 spans 16 amino acids. The trim removed 4 bases at V and 3 bases at J, leaving 5 bases unmatched. Per germline, CDR1 SGHNT and CDR2 YENEEA. The CDR3 spells CASSSQGLAGVYEQYF. In DNA form, the CDR3 reads TGTGCCAGCAGCTCACAGGGACTAGCGGGAGTCTACGAGCAGTACTTC.